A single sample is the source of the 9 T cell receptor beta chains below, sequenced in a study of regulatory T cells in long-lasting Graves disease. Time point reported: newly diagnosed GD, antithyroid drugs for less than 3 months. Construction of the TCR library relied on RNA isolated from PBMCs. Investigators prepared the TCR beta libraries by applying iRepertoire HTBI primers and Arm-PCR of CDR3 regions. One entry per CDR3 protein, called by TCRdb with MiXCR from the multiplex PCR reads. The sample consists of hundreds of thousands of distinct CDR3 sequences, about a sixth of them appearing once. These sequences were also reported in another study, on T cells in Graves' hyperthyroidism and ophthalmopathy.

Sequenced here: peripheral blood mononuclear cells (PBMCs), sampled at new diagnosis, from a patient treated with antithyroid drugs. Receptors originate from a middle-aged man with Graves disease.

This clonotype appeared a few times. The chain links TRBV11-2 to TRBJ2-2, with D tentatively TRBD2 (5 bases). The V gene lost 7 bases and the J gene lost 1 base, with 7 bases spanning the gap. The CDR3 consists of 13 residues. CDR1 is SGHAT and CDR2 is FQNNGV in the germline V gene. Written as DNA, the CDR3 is TGTGCCAGCATTGCGGGGAACACCGGGGAGCTGTTTTTT. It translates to CASIAGNTGELFF.

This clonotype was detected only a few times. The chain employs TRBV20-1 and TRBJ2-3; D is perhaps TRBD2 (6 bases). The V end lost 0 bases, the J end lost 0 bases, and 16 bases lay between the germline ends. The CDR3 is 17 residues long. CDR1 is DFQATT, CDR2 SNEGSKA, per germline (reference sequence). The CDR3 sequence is CSARDKETSRSTDTQYF. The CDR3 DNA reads TGCAGTGCTAGAGATAAGGAGACTAGTCGCAGCACAGATACGCAGTATTTT.

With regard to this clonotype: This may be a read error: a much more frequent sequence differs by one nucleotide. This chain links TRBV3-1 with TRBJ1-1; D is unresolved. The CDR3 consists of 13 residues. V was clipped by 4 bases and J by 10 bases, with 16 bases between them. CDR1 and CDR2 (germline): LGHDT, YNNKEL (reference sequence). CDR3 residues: CASSPSGPIGAFF. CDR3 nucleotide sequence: TGTGCCAGCAGCCCCTCTGGACCCATCGGAGCTTTCTTT.

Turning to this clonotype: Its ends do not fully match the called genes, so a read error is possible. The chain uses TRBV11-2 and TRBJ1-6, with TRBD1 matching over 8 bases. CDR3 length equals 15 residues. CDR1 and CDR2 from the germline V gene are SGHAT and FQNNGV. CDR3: CASSQRGTGNSPLHF. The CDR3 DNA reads TGCGCCAGCAGCCAGCGGGGGACAGGCAATTCACCCCTCCACTTT.

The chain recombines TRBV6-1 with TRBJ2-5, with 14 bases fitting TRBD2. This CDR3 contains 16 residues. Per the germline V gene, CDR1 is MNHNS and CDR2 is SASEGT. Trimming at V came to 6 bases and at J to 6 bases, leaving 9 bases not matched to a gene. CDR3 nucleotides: TGTGCCAGCAGCCCCGGGACTAGCGGGGGCGGGAAGACCCAGTACTTC. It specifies CASSPGTSGGGKTQYF.

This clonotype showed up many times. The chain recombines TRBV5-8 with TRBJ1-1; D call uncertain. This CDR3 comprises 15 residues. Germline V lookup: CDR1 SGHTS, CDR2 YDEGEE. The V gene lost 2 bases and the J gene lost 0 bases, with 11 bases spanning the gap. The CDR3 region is CASSFWVPMNTEAFF. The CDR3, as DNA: TGTGCCAGCAGCTTTTGGGTCCCAATGAACACTGAAGCTTTCTTT.

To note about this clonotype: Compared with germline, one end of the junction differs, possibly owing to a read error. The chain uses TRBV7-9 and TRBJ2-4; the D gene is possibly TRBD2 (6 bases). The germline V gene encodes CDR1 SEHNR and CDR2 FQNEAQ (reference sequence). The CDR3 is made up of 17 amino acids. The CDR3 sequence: CASSLGGGTTARNIQYF. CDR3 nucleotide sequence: TGTGCCAGCAGCTTAGGTGGGGGGACGACCGCCAGAAACATTCAGTACTTC.

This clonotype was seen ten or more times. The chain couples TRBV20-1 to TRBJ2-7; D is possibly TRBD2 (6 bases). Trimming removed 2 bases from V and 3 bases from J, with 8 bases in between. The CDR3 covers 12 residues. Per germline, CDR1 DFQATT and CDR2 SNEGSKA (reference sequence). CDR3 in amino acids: CSARRLDYEQYF. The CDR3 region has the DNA TGCAGTGCTAGACGACTAGACTACGAGCAGTACTTC.

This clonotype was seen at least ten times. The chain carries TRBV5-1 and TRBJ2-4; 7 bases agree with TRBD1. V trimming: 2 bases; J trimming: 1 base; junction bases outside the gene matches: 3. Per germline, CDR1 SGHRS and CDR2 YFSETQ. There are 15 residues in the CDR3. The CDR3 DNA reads TGCGCCAGCAGCTTCCTGGACAGGGCCAAAAACATTCAGTACTTC. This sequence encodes CASSFLDRAKNIQYF.